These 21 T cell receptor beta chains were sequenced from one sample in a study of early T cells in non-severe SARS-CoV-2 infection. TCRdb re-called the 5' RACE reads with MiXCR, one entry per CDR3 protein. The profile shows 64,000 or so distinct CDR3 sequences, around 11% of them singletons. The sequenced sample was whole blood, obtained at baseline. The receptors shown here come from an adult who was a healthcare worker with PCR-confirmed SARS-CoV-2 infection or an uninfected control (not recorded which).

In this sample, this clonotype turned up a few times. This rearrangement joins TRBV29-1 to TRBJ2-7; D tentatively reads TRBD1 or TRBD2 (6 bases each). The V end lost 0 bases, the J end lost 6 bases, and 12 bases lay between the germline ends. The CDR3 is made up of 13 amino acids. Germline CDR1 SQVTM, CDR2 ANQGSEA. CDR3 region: CSVEEIRGGEQYF. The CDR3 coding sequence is TGCAGCGTTGAAGAGATCAGGGGAGGCGAGCAGTACTTC.

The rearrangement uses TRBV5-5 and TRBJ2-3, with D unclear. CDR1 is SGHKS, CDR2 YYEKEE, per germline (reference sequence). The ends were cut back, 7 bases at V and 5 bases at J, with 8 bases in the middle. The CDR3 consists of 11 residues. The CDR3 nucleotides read TGTGCCAGCCTAACAGTAGATACGCAGTATTTT. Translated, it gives CASLTVDTQYF.

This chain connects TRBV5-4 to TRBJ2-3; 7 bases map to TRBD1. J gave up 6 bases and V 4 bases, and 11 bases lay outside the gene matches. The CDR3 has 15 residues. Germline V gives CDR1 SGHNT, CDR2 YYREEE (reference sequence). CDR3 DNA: TGTGCCAGCAGCCAACCGGGACAGCTAAAGGATACGCAGTATTTT. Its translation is CASSQPGQLKDTQYF.

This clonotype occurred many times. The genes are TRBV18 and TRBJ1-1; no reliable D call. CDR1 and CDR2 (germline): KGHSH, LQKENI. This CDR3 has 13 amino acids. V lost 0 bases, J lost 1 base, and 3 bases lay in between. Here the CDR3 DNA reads TGTGCCAGCTCACCACCGGGGAACACTGAAGCTTTCTTT. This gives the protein CASSPPGNTEAFF.

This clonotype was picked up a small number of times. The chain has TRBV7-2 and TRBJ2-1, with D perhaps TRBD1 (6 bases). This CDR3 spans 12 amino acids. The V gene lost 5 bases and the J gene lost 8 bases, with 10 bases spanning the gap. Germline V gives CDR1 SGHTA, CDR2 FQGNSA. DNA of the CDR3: TGTGCCAGCAGCGGGGGCAGGGATGAGCAGTTCTTC. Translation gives CASSGGRDEQFF.

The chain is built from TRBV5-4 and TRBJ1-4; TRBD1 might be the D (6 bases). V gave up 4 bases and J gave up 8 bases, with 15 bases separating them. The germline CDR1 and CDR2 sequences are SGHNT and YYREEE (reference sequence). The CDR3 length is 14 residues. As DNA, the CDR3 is TGTGCCAGCAGCGGGGGGGGCACTTCCGAAAAACTGTTTTTT. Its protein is CASSGGGTSEKLFF.

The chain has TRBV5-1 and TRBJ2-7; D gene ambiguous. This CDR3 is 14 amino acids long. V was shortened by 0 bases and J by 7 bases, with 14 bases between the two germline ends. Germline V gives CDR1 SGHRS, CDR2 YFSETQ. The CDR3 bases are TGCGCCAGCAGCTTGGCAGGACGGGCCGGGGAGCAGTACTTC. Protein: CASSLAGRAGEQYF.

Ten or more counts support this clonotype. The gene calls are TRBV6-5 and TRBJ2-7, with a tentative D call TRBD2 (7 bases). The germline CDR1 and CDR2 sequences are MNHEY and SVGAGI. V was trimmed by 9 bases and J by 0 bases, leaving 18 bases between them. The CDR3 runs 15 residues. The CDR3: CASSRRGGLSYEQYF. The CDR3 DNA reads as TGTGCCAGTTCCCGAAGGGGGGGCCTCTCCTACGAGCAGTACTTC.

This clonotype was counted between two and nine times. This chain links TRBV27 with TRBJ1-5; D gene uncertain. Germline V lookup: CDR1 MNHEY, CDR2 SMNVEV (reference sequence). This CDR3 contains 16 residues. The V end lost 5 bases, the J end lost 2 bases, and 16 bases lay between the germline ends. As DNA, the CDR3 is TGTGCCAGCAGTCCTGGGGAGACCCTCGGCAATCAGCCCCAGCATTTT. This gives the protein CASSPGETLGNQPQHF.

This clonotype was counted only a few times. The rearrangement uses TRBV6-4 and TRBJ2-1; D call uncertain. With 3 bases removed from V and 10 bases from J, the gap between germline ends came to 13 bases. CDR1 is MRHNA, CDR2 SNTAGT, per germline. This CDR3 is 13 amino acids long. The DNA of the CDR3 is TGTGCCAGCAGTGAAGCCCAAAGTGGGGAGCAGTTCTTC. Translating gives CASSEAQSGEQFF.

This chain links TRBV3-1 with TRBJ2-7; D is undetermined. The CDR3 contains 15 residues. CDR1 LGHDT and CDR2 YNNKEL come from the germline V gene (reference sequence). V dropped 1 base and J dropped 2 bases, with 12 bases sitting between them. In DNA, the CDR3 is TGTGCCAGCAGCCAAGCGGTGGCAGGACCCTACGAGCAGTACTTC. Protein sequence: CASSQAVAGPYEQYF.

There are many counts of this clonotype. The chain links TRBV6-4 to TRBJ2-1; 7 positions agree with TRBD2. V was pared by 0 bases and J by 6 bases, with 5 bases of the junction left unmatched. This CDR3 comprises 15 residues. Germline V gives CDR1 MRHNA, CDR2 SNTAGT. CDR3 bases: TGTGCCAGCAGTGACTCGACCGGCGGGGGCAATGAGCAGTTCTTC. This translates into CASSDSTGGGNEQFF.

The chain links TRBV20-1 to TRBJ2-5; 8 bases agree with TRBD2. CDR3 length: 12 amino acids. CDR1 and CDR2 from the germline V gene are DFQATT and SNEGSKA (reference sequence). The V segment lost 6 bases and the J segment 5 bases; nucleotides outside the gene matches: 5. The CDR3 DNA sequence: TGCAGTGCCATACTAGCGGCGGAGACCCAGTACTTC. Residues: CSAILAAETQYF.

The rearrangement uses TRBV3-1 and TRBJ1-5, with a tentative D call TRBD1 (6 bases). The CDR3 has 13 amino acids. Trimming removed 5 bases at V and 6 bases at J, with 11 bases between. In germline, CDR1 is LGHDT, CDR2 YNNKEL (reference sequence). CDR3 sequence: CASSAGGAQPQHF. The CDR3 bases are TGTGCCAGCAGCGCGGGGGGGGCTCAGCCCCAGCATTTT.

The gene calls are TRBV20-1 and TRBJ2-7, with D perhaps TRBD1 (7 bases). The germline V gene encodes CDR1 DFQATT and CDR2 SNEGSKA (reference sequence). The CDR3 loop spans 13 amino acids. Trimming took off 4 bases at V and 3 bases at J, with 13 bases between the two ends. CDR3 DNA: TGCAGTGCTAACGGAGGGGGCAACTACGAGCAGTACTTC. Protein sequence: CSANGGGNYEQYF.

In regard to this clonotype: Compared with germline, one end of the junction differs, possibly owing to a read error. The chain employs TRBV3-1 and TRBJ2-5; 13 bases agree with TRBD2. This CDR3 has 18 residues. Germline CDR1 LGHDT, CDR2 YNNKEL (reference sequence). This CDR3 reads CVSSRRLAGGLGGETQYF. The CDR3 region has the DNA TGTGTCAGCAGCCGACGACTAGCGGGGGGCCTTGGAGGGGAGACCCAGTACTTC.

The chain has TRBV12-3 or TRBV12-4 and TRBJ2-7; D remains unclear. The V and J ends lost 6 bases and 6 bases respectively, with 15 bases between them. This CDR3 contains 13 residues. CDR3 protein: CASSPDFGSEQYF. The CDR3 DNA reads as TGTGCCAGCAGCCCTGACTTTGGTTCCGAGCAGTACTTC.

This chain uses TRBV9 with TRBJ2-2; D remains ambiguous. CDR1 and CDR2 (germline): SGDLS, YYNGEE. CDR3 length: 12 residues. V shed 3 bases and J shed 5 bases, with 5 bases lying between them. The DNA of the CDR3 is TGTGCCAGCAGCGGGCGGACCGGGGAGCTGTTTTTT. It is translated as CASSGRTGELFF. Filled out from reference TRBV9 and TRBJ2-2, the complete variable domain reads DSGVTQTPKHLITATGQRVTLRCSPRSGDLSVYWYQQSLDQGLQFLIQYYNGEERAKGNILERFSAQQFPDLHSELNLSSLELGDSALYFCASSGRTGELFFGEGSRLTVL.

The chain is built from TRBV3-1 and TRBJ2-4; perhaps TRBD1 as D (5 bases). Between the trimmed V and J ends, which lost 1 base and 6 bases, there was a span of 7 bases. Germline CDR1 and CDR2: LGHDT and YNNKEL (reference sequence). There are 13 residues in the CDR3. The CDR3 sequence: CASSQGGLNIQYF. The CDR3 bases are TGTGCCAGCAGCCAAGGGGGCTTAAACATTCAGTACTTC.

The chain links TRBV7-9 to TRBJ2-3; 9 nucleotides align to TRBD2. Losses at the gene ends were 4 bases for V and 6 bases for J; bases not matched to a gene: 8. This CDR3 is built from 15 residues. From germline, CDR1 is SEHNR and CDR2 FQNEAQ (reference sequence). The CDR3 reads CASSSSGGPTDTQYF. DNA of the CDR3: TGTGCCAGCAGCTCAAGCGGGGGGCCCACCGATACGCAGTATTTT.

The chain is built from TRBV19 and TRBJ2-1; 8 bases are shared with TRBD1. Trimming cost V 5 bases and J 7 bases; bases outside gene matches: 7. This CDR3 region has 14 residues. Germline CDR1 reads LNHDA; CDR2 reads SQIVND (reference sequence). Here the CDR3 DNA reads TGTGCCAGTAGTTTGGGACAGGCGGGGAATGAGCAGTTCTTC. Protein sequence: CASSLGQAGNEQFF.